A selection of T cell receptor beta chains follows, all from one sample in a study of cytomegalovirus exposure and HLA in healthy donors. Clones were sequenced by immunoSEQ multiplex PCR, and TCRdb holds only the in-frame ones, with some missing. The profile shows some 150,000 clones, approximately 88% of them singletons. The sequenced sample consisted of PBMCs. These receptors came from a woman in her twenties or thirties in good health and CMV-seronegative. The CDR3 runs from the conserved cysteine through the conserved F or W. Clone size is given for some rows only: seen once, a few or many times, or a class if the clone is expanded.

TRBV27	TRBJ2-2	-	CASSPPGVLGHTGELFF
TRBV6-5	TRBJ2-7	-	CASSYDRGRNEQYF
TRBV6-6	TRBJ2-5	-	CASRREQETQYF
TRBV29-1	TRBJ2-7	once	CSAETGAYEQYF
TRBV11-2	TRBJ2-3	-	CASSSNRGLTDTQYF
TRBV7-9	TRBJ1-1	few	CASSSGFSNTEAFF
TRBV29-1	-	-	CSVSGSIDEQYF
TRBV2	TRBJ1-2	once	CASGDLPFNYGYTF
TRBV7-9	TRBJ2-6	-	CASSGPGQRSGANVLTF
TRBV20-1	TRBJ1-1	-	CSARQGTEAFF
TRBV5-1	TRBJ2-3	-	CASSLAPGSADTQYF
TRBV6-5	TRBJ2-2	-	CASSNINTGELFF
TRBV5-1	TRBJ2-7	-	CASSLGAGGPYEQYF
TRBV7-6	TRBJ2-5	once	CASSSPRGDQETQYF
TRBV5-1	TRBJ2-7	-	CASSLQGTGGSEQYF
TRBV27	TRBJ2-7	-	CASSSKRGQIYEQYF
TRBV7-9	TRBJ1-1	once	CASSPWTERTRDTEAFF
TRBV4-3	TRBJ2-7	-	CASSQDLTFISYEQYF
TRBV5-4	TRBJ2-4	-	CASSLYNRAQNIQYF
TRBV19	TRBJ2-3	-	CASSIGLADTQYF
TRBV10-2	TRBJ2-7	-	CASSLTGAYHEQYF
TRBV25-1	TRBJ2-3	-	CASRSPSIDTQYF
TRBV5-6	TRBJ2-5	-	CASSSTGRGAQYF
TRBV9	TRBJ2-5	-	CASSINSWGTENQETQYF
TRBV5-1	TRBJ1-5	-	CASSIGQGGSQPQHF
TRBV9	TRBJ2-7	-	CASSPQPLSGASYEQYF
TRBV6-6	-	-	CASSGRDRATYEQYF
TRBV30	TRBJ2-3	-	CARTGSTDTQYF
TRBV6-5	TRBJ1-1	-	CASIPRQGLNTEAFF
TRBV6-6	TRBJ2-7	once	CASSYEAGGHYEQYF
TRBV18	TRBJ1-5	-	CASSPGRISNQPQHF
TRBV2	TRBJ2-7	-	CASSEGAGPSYEQYF
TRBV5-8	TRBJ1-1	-	CAGSFSRGTEAFF
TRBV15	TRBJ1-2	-	CATSRAPSDRGGGYTF
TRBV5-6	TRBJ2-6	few	CASSLRGANVLTF
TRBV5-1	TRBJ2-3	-	CASSLAGGITDTQYF
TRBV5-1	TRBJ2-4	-	CASSKTQGASKNIQYF
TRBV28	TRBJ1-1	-	CASSADRQNTEAFF
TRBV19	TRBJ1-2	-	CASSSNRGLRYGYTF
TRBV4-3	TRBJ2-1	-	CASSQDRGGSYNEQFF
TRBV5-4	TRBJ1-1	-	CASSAGMNTEAFF
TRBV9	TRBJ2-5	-	CASSADQRTSGTRVTQYF
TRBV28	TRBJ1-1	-	CASSRTGGRNTEAFF
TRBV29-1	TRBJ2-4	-	CSVRLAKNIQYF
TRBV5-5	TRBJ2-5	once	CASSLTTGQETQYF
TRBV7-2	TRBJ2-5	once	CASSLVGAQETQYF
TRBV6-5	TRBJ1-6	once	CASSPSWGGNSPPHF
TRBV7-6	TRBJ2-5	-	CASSYQGSGAQETQYF
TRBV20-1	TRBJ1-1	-	CRGGGGEAFF
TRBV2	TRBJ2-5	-	CASRNERGPDQETQYF
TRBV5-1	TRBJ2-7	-	CASSLGQGNHGEQYF
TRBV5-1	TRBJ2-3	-	CASSLQGPDTDTQYF